The T cell receptor (beta chain) under discussion was sequenced for a study of blood T cell dynamics during melanoma immunotherapy. About the study: Patients with metastatic melanoma got pembrolizumab or nivolumab-ipilimumab as first-line care. Study-wide points: Unlike progressors, later disease-control patients had W3 repertoires gaining clonality or diversity.

Concerning this clone: Its target is not known.

Clones were read by immunoSEQ multiplex PCR, and TCRdb kept only the in-frame ones, dropping some. The sample lists around 7,000 clones, roughly 84% occurring once. Indicated time point: pre-treatment baseline. Trimming pared 4 bases from V and 3 bases from J, leaving 3 bases between. This CDR3 has 11 amino acids. CDR1 and CDR2 from the germline V gene are GTSNPN and SVGIG (reference sequence). The source is a human donor with melanoma. This material consisted of blood, taken from a patient treated with checkpoint blockade. This chain connects TRBV30 to TRBJ2-2, with D unclear. CDR3 loop: CAWKYTGELFF. DNA for the CDR3: TGTGCCTGGAAGTACACCGGGGAGCTGTTTTTT.